This TCR beta chain was captured by sequencing in a study of regulatory T cells in long-lasting Graves disease. Study-level results: Patients with persistent Graves' had lower TCR diversity than newly diagnosed patients. Accuracy may have suffered from the small sample size.

Arm-PCR of CDR3 regions and iRepertoire HTBI primers were used to build TCR beta libraries. MiXCR, applied by TCRdb to the multiplex PCR reads, yields one record per CDR3 protein. This table holds roughly 400,000 distinct CDR3 sequences, approximately 16% found once. Indicated time point: newly diagnosed GD, antithyroid drugs for less than 3 months. PBMC-extracted RNA yielded the TCR library. This CDR3 region has 13 residues. V was pared by 6 bases and J by 6 bases, with 3 bases of the junction left unmatched. In germline, CDR1 is DFQATT, CDR2 SNEGSKA (reference sequence). Comments on this clonotype: The antigen remains undetermined.

This same sample was also part of a study on T cells in Graves' hyperthyroidism and ophthalmopathy. That study reports: Newly diagnosed hyperthyroidism, duration under 2 months, in patients aged 18 to 65.

The clonotype originates from a woman aged 18-30 years with Graves disease. The chain has TRBV20-1 and TRBJ2-1, with 12 bases lining up with TRBD2. Sequenced material: peripheral blood mononuclear cells (PBMCs), taken at new diagnosis, from a patient treated with antithyroid drugs. The CDR3 here is CSARLAGANEQFF. The DNA of the CDR3 is TGCAGTGCGAGACTAGCGGGAGCCAATGAGCAGTTCTTC.